A single sample gave rise to the 26 T cell receptor beta chains below, sequenced in a study of Graves' ophthalmopathy and Graves' hyperthyroidism. Amplification of the TCR beta CDR3 regions used RNA transcripts (as template). Investigators did first-round RT-PCR with HTBI primers, then second-round multiplex PCR. Via MiXCR, TCRdb re-called the multiplex PCR reads, giving one row per CDR3 protein. This table holds over a million distinct CDR3 sequences, about two fifths found once. Material for sequencing was peripheral blood or thyroid tissue (not recorded which). The receptors here all came from an adult man with Graves' hyperthyroidism.

The rearrangement links TRBV7-6 to TRBJ2-5, with 8 bases that match TRBD2. Germline V gives CDR1 SGHVS, CDR2 FNYEAQ. Trimming at V came to 3 bases and at J to 1 base, leaving 4 bases not matched to a gene. CDR3 size: 15 residues. The CDR3 region has the DNA TGTGCCAGCAGCTTGAGAGCGGGGGCCCAAGAGACCCAGTACTTC. Protein: CASSLRAGAQETQYF.

CDR3 sequence: CASRLAAAHLSNQPQHF. Written as DNA, the CDR3 is TGTGCTAGTCGGCTCGCGGCGGCCCACCTAAGCAATCAGCCCCAGCATTTT. The chain is built from TRBV24-1 and TRBJ1-5; D unclear. This CDR3 has 17 residues. Looked up from germline, CDR1 is KGHDR and CDR2 is SFDVKD.

This clonotype was counted between two and nine times. The chain employs TRBV11-2 and TRBJ2-7; the match to TRBD2 covers 11 bases. The V gene's germline CDR1 is SGHAT and CDR2 FQNNGV. The J segment lost 4 bases and the V segment lost 7 bases, leaving 9 bases of the junction unmatched. CDR3 size: 15 residues. CDR3 bases: TGTGCCAGCAAACCTAGCGGGGGGATCAAGTACGAGCAGTACTTC. Translated, it gives CASKPSGGIKYEQYF.

This clonotype was counted only a few times. The V and J genes are TRBV2 and TRBJ2-5; maybe TRBD2 (6 bases). Deletions cut 1 base from V and 6 bases from J, with 9 bases between. Per the germline V gene, CDR1 is SNHLY and CDR2 is FYNNEI. The CDR3 consists of 13 residues. CDR3 sequence (DNA): TGTGCCAGCAGTGAAGGGCTAGCGCAGACCCAGTACTTC. It translates to CASSEGLAQTQYF.

This clonotype has just a few counts. Because the CDR3 is missing its conserved closing phenylalanine or tryptophan, this is likely a read error. The DNA is left out, because the CDR3 cannot be placed on it with certainty; the CDR3 is given as TCRdb lists it. The V gene is TRBV7-2, the J gene TRBJ1-1; TRBD1 is the table's D call, not checked against the DNA. The CDR3 extends over 8 residues, inclusive of both ends. The V gene's germline CDR1 is SGHTA and CDR2 FQGNSA. Here the CDR3 reads CASSRAGG.

This clonotype was seen ten or more times. V and J are TRBV19 and TRBJ2-2; 7 nucleotides line up with TRBD1. CDR3 length: 14 amino acids. Germline V gives CDR1 LNHDA, CDR2 SQIVND (reference sequence). V shed 9 bases, J shed 1 base, and the junction held 5 bases outside the gene matches. CDR3 nucleotide sequence: TGTGCCAGCAGGTGGACAGGGAACACCGGGGAGCTGTTTTTT. Translated: CASRWTGNTGELFF.

This clonotype was observed a few times. This chain connects TRBV4-3 to TRBJ2-7; 10 bases are a match to TRBD1. J was trimmed by 2 bases and V by 0 bases; bases with no gene match: 1. Per the germline V gene, CDR1 is LGHNA and CDR2 is YSLEER. The CDR3 is 15 residues long. CDR3 DNA sequence: TGCGCCAGCAGCCAAGACGGGACAGGGGCCTACGAGCAGTACTTC. This gives the protein CASSQDGTGAYEQYF.

The sample holds many counts of this clonotype. The chain employs TRBV10-3 and TRBJ1-3, with a weak D call TRBD1 (6 bases). The germline gives CDR1 ENHRY, CDR2 SYGVKD. Between the trimmed V and J ends, which lost 0 bases and 1 base, there was a span of 7 bases. The CDR3 is made up of 15 amino acids. CDR3: CAISESGTSGNTIYF. In DNA, the CDR3 is TGTGCCATCAGTGAGTCGGGGACATCTGGAAACACCATATATTTT.

The V call is TRBV20-1, the J call TRBJ2-7; 7 nucleotides line up with TRBD1. CDR1 and CDR2 from the germline V gene are DFQATT and SNEGSKA (reference sequence). This CDR3 contains 15 residues. J was trimmed by 2 bases and V by 0 bases; bases with no gene match: 7. The CDR3 spells CSARETRTGTYEQYF. DNA for the CDR3: TGCAGTGCTAGAGAGACCCGGACAGGCACCTACGAGCAGTACTTC.

This clonotype was seen a handful of times. The chain employs TRBV29-1 and TRBJ1-3; D is possibly TRBD1 (6 bases). Trimming shortened V by 1 base and J by 3 bases, and 7 bases separated the two germline ends. The CDR3 is 13 amino acids. The germline gives CDR1 SQVTM, CDR2 ANQGSEA. Here the CDR3 DNA reads TGCAGCGTTGAAGGACAGGATGGAAACACCATATATTTT. It yields the protein CSVEGQDGNTIYF.

This clonotype was recorded many times. The J gene is TRBJ1-1, the V gene TRBV29-1; D is undetermined. Trimming removed 6 bases at V and 1 base at J, with 12 bases between. The CDR3 loop spans 13 amino acids. Germline-derived CDR1 and CDR2 are SQVTM and ANQGSEA. The chain's CDR3 is CSVQQARNTEAFF. The CDR3 nucleotides are TGCAGCGTCCAACAAGCCAGGAACACTGAAGCTTTCTTT.

Ten or more counts support this clonotype. Germline is not matched at one junction end, which may reflect a read error. The V gene is TRBV10-3, the J gene TRBJ1-1, with D uncertain. The germline CDR1 and CDR2 sequences are ENHRY and SYGVKD. This CDR3 has 16 residues. CDR3 in DNA: TGTGCCATCAGTGAGTCACTGTTGGGCCGGAACTCTGAAGCTTTCTTT. Its translation is CAISESLLGRNSEAFF.

This clonotype was picked up many times. This chain links TRBV11-2 with TRBJ2-7; D gene unclear. Between the trimmed V and J ends, which lost 7 bases and 5 bases, there was a span of 18 bases. The CDR3 runs to 14 residues. The germline CDR1 and CDR2 sequences are SGHAT and FQNNGV. CDR3 nucleotides: TGTGCCAGCACAGAGGCGGCTATTATCCACGAGCAGTACTTC. This gives the protein CASTEAAIIHEQYF.

This clonotype was seen ten or more times. The CDR3 DNA follows: TGTGCCACCAGTCGAGGGGCAGGGGGCAATCAGCCCCAGCATTTT. This translates into CATSRGAGGNQPQHF. This chain links TRBV24-1 with TRBJ1-5; TRBD1 is a possible D gene (6 bases). The germline V and J ends were trimmed by 6 bases and 2 bases, with 13 bases remaining between them. The CDR3 loop spans 15 amino acids. CDR1 is KGHDR and CDR2 is SFDVKD in the germline V gene.

This clonotype was detected only a few times. The chain carries TRBV27 and TRBJ1-2; 7 bases match TRBD1. The CDR3 sequence is 15 residues long. Germline CDR1 and CDR2: MNHEY and SMNVEV (reference sequence). With V trimmed by 2 bases and J by 7 bases, 10 bases remained unmatched. CDR3 nucleotides: TGTGCCAGCAGTTTAGGGTCCGGGCCAGGGGGTGGCTACACCTTC. Encoded protein: CASSLGSGPGGGYTF.

This clonotype was observed many times. The chain's CDR3 is CASTILRGSAGELFF. The DNA for the CDR3 is TGTGCCAGCACCATCCTTCGGGGATCCGCCGGGGAGCTGTTTTTT. V gene TRBV7-2 combines with J gene TRBJ2-2; a possible D gene is TRBD2 (5 bases). The V gene's germline CDR1 is SGHTA and CDR2 FQGNSA. The CDR3 is 15 residues long. V dropped 7 bases and J dropped 6 bases, with 18 bases sitting between them.

This clonotype occurred many times. V and J are TRBV19 and TRBJ1-4, with D unresolved. The CDR3 runs 14 residues. Trimming left V 5 bases short and J 3 bases short, with 10 bases between. Germline V gene data show CDR1 as LNHDA and CDR2 as SQIVND (reference sequence). CDR3 region: CASSQRIPNEKLFF. The CDR3 DNA is TGTGCCAGTAGTCAGAGGATACCTAATGAAAAACTGTTTTTT.

With respect to this clonotype: A read error may explain this, as a much larger clone is one base away. J is TRBJ2-7 and V is TRBV7-8; D uncertain. This CDR3 is 14 amino acids long. In germline, CDR1 is SGHVS, CDR2 FQNEAQ. The ends were cut back, 5 bases at V and 0 bases at J, with 11 bases in the middle. CDR3 protein: CASSRVPSSYEQYF. CDR3 bases: TGTGCCAGCAGCCGGGTCCCGAGCTCCTACGAGCAGTACTTC.

A few counts support this clonotype. This chain links TRBV19 with TRBJ1-4; D gene unclear. V lost 9 bases to trimming and J lost 4 bases, with 9 bases between them. The CDR3 has 12 amino acids. Looked up from germline, CDR1 is LNHDA and CDR2 is SQIVND (reference sequence). DNA of the CDR3: TGTGCCAGCCTCGGTGTTAATGAAAAACTGTTTTTT. This sequence encodes CASLGVNEKLFF.

This clonotype has a count of ten or more. The chain joins TRBV5-1 to TRBJ1-1; 8 positions agree with TRBD1. The CDR3 spans 14 residues. From germline, CDR1 is SGHRS and CDR2 YFSETQ. Germline trimming cut 4 bases from V and 4 bases from J; bases unmatched to any gene: 6. CDR3 nucleotide sequence: TGCGCCAGCAGCGTGACAGGGGTGGCCACTGAAGCTTTCTTT. It specifies CASSVTGVATEAFF. The full variable domain, with the rest looked up from reference TRBV5-1 and TRBJ1-1, is KAGVTQTPRYLIKTRGQQVTLSCSPISGHRSVSWYQQTPGQGLQFLFEYFSETQRNKGNFPGRFSGRQFSNSRSEMNVSTLELGDSALYLCASSVTGVATEAFFGQGTRLTVV.

About this clonotype itself: The CDR3 carries no conserved terminal phenylalanine or tryptophan, so it likely arises from a read error. The gene calls are TRBV10-3 and TRBJ2-7; 7 bases match TRBD1. In germline, CDR1 is ENHRY, CDR2 SYGVKD. The CDR3 is made up of 13 amino acids. CDR3 DNA sequence: TGTGCCAGCAGTCCCGGGACAGCCTACGAGCAGTACCTC. Encoded protein: CASSPGTAYEQYL.

This clonotype was recorded many times. The V call is TRBV15, the J call TRBJ2-7, with TRBD1 matching over 11 bases. The trim removed 1 base at V and 4 bases at J, leaving 3 bases unmatched. The length of the CDR3 is 15 residues. From germline, CDR1 is LNHNV and CDR2 YYDKDF (reference sequence). Written as DNA, the CDR3 is TGTGCCACCAGCAGAGTTGGACAGGGGGCGTACGAGCAGTACTTC. Protein: CATSRVGQGAYEQYF. Variable domain in full (rest from reference TRBV15 and TRBJ2-7): DAMVIQNPRYQVTQFGKPVTLSCSQTLNHNVMYWYQQKSSQAPKLLFHYYDKDFNNEADTPDNFQSRRPNTSFCFLDIRSPGLGDTAMYLCATSRVGQGAYEQYFGPGTRLTVT.

This clonotype was recorded a few times. The chain employs TRBV12-3 or TRBV12-4 and TRBJ1-1, with 7 bases matching TRBD1. With V trimmed by 4 bases and J by 6 bases, 14 bases remained unmatched. This CDR3 region has 16 residues. For the CDR3, the DNA is TGTGCCAGCAGTTCCCGTTACAGGGGTCCTTCCCCTGAAGCTTTCTTT. It is translated as CASSSRYRGPSPEAFF.

This clonotype was recorded at least ten times. The V gene is TRBV4-3, the J gene TRBJ2-7; TRBD1 might be the D (5 bases). Germline values: CDR1 LGHNA, CDR2 YSLEER. V shed 3 bases and J shed 2 bases, with 14 bases lying between them. The CDR3 runs to 15 residues. For the CDR3, the DNA is TGCGCCAGCAGCCAGGGCCCCGACAGTACCTACGAGCAGTACTTC. Translated: CASSQGPDSTYEQYF.

This clonotype showed up just a few times. V and J are TRBV11-1 and TRBJ2-7, with 7 nucleotides matching TRBD1. The CDR3 contains 14 residues. Germline V gene lookup returns CDR1 SGHAT and CDR2 FQDESV (reference sequence). Losses at the gene ends were 5 bases for V and 4 bases for J; bases not matched to a gene: 8. CDR3 in DNA: TGTGCCAGCAGCCTCCGGGACAGCGTTTACGAGCAGTACTTC. Protein: CASSLRDSVYEQYF.

This clonotype has ten or more counts. The V call is TRBV7-6, the J call TRBJ2-5, with unresolved D. The CDR3 is 13 residues long. Germline V gives CDR1 SGHVS, CDR2 FNYEAQ. Trimming stripped 3 bases from V and 1 base from J, with 6 bases between. The chain's CDR3 is CASSFYPQETQYF. CDR3 sequence (DNA): TGTGCCAGCAGCTTTTATCCCCAAGAGACCCAGTACTTC.